A single sample gave rise to the 10 T cell receptor beta chains below, sequenced in a study of cytomegalovirus exposure and HLA in healthy donors. A multiplex PCR was run with 60 Vbeta primers and 13 Jbeta primers. Assay used: immunoSEQ multiplex PCR; TCRdb lists only in-frame clones, some missing. Here the sample spans about 130,000 clones, about 82% being singletons. The source material was PBMCs. These receptors were collected from a boy between 10 and 17 years old in good health and CMV-seronegative.

This chain uses TRBV11-3 with TRBJ2-1; 11 bases fit TRBD2. The CDR3 has 15 amino acids. Unmatched junction bases numbered 9, after V lost 5 bases and J lost 9 bases. Germline V gives CDR1 SGHNT, CDR2 YENEEA. The CDR3 DNA reads TGTGCCAGCAGCCTCTTACTAGCGGGAGAGGCTGAGCAGTTCTTC. Translating gives CASSLLLAGEAEQFF.

This chain connects TRBV25-1 to TRBJ1-3, with no clear D. The V gene lost 2 bases and the J gene lost 0 bases, with 8 bases spanning the gap. This CDR3 comprises 15 residues. CDR1 MGHDK and CDR2 SYGVNS come from the germline V gene. DNA for the CDR3: TGTGCCAGCAGTGAAACCCGGAGCTCTGGAAACACCATATATTTT. This gives the protein CASSETRSSGNTIYF.

The V call is TRBV6-5, the J call TRBJ1-2; 9 nucleotides align to TRBD1. V was pared by 5 bases and J by 2 bases, with 6 bases of the junction left unmatched. Per germline, CDR1 MNHEY and CDR2 SVGAGI. CDR3 size: 15 residues. The CDR3 is CASSTWTGANYGYTF. CDR3 sequence (DNA): TGTGCCAGCAGTACCTGGACAGGGGCGAACTATGGCTACACCTTC.

The table lists this clone with a count of one. The chain is built from TRBV10-3 and TRBJ2-2; D gene unclear. The V gene lost 6 bases and the J gene lost 7 bases, with 6 bases spanning the gap. The CDR3 is 11 residues long. Germline CDR1 and CDR2: ENHRY and SYGVKD. Written as DNA, the CDR3 is TGTGCCATCAGCGACAACGGGGAGCTGTTTTTT. Protein: CAISDNGELFF.

This clone was picked up one time. The chain uses TRBV19 and TRBJ2-1, with 7 bases that match TRBD2. Germline CDR1 is LNHDA and CDR2 is SQIVND (reference sequence). V lost 3 bases, J lost 9 bases, and 8 bases stayed unmatched. The CDR3 totals 14 residues. The chain's CDR3 is CASSIPLALGEQFF. The CDR3 DNA reads as TGTGCCAGTAGTATTCCACTAGCGTTAGGTGAGCAGTTCTTC. Variable domain in full (rest from reference TRBV19 and TRBJ2-1): DGGITQSPKYLFRKEGQNVTLSCEQNLNHDAMYWYRQDPGQGLRLIYYSQIVNDFQKGDIAEGYSVSREKKESFPLTVTSAQKNPTAFYLCASSIPLALGEQFFGPGTRLTVL.

The chain is built from TRBV6-1 and TRBJ2-1, with 7 bases fitting TRBD2. J lost 2 bases, V lost 4 bases, and 5 bases had no gene match. The CDR3 length is 15 residues. From germline, CDR1 is MNHNS and CDR2 SASEGT. CDR3 bases: TGTGCCAGCAGTGTTGCACTAGCGACCTACAATGAGCAGTTCTTC. Its translation: CASSVALATYNEQFF.

This clone was counted between two and nine times. The chain links TRBV7-9 to TRBJ1-4, with D possibly being TRBD1 (6 bases). Germline assignment: CDR1 SEHNR and CDR2 FQNEAQ (reference sequence). The CDR3 covers 15 residues. Trimming took off 4 bases at V and 8 bases at J, with 17 bases between the two ends. The CDR3 coding sequence is TGTGCCAGCAGCTCCGACGGGGGGGCTGGGGAAAAACTGTTTTTT. Encoded protein: CASSSDGGAGEKLFF.

The rearrangement uses TRBV7-6 and TRBJ2-7, with TRBD1 as a possible D gene (5 bases). The CDR3 spans 17 residues. V lost 5 bases to trimming and J lost 0 bases, with 20 bases between them. In germline, CDR1 is SGHVS, CDR2 FNYEAQ. CDR3 coding DNA: TGTGCCAGCAGCCCCTCAGGGTCGGGTTACTCCTCCTACGAGCAGTACTTC. Its translation is CASSPSGSGYSSYEQYF.

This sequence joins TRBV6-1 and TRBJ2-3; 11 bases agree with TRBD2. CDR3 length: 17 amino acids. V shed 2 bases, J shed 1 base, and the junction held 5 bases outside the gene matches. Germline loops: CDR1 MNHNS, CDR2 SASEGT. This CDR3 is CASSELAGGLRTDTQYF. For the CDR3, the DNA is TGTGCCAGCAGTGAACTAGCGGGAGGTCTACGCACAGATACGCAGTATTTT.

The genes are TRBV6-5 and TRBJ1-2, with a possible D match to TRBD1 (5 bases). Trimming shortened V by 0 bases and J by 3 bases, and 11 bases separated the two germline ends. Germline V lookup: CDR1 MNHEY, CDR2 SVGAGI. CDR3 length: 15 amino acids. The CDR3 is CASSYSGGYDYGYTF. DNA of the CDR3: TGTGCCAGCAGTTACTCTGGGGGGTATGACTATGGCTACACCTTC.